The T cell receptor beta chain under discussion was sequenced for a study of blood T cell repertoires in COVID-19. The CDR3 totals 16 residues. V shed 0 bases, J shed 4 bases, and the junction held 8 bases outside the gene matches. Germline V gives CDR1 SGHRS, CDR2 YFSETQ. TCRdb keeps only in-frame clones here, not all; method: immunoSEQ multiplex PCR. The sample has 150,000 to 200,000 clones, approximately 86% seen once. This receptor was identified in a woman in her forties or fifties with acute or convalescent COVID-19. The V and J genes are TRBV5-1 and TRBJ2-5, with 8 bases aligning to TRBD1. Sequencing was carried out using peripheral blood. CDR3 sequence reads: CASSLEGRGRGETQYF. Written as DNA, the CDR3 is TGCGCCAGCAGCTTGGAGGGCAGGGGGCGAGGAGAGACCCAGTACTTC.